This entry lists 22 T cell receptor beta chains sequenced from one sample in a study of identifying expanded T cells in peripheral blood. TCRdb's table, derived via immunoSEQ multiplex PCR, lists solely in-frame clones and lacks some. The data show just under 65,000 clones, around 87% seen once. Source material: blood. All receptors come from a person between 18 and 75 years old in good health.

The CDR3 sequence: CASSDGRGSYEQFF. The CDR3 DNA reads TGCGCCAGCAGTGACGGACGGGGGTCGTATGAGCAGTTCTTC. The J gene is TRBJ2-1, the V gene TRBV10-2; possible D gene TRBD2, 6 bases. Germline V gene sequence: CDR1 WSHSY, CDR2 SAAADI. The CDR3 has 14 residues. Trimming took off 3 bases at V and 8 bases at J, with 14 bases between the two ends.

The rearrangement links TRBV10-1 to TRBJ2-7; D could derive from TRBD1 or TRBD2 (5 bases each). V was shortened by 1 base and J by 3 bases, with 10 bases between the two germline ends. Germline lookup yields CDR1 WNHNN and CDR2 SYGVQD (reference sequence). The CDR3 has 14 residues. The CDR3 nucleotides are TGCGCCAGCAGTGAGTTGTCAGGGAGCTACGAGCAGTACTTC. Its protein is CASSELSGSYEQYF.

The chain is built from TRBV13 and TRBJ2-7; possible D gene TRBD2, 6 bases. V was cut by 5 bases and J by 2 bases, with 16 bases left in between. The CDR3 contains 15 residues. Germline loops: CDR1 PRHDT, CDR2 FYEKMQ (reference sequence). The CDR3 protein is CASSPGTYLTYEQYF. As DNA, the CDR3 is TGTGCCAGCAGCCCCGGGACTTACTTAACCTACGAGCAGTACTTC.

The V and J genes are TRBV5-4 and TRBJ1-2, with 8 nucleotides matching TRBD1. The length of the CDR3 is 13 residues. CDR1 is SGHNT and CDR2 is YYREEE in the germline V gene (reference sequence). With 7 bases clipped from V and 6 bases from J, the junction kept 8 bases outside the gene matches. CDR3 DNA: TGTGCCAGCGGAGTGACAGGGGTCCATGGCTACACCTTC. Its translation: CASGVTGVHGYTF. Full variable domain (outside the CDR3, taken from reference TRBV5-4 and TRBJ1-2): ETGVTQSPTHLIKTRGQQVTLRCSSQSGHNTVSWYQQALGQGPQFIFQYYREEENGRGNFPPRFSGLQFPNYSSELNVNALELDDSALYLCASGVTGVHGYTFGSGTRLTVV.

The rearrangement uses TRBV19 and TRBJ2-1; 12 nucleotides line up with TRBD2. V lost 10 bases to trimming and J lost 12 bases; unmatched junction nucleotides: 13. Germline V CDR1 and CDR2: LNHDA, SQIVND (reference sequence). The CDR3 is 14 residues long. The CDR3 region is CATKRLAGDKRQFF. The CDR3 DNA is TGTGCCACTAAGAGACTAGCGGGAGACAAAAGGCAGTTCTTC.

V gene TRBV19 combines with J gene TRBJ1-1; D is uncertain. The CDR3 has 13 residues. Germline V CDR1 and CDR2: LNHDA, SQIVND (reference sequence). Trimming removed 6 bases at V and 1 base at J, with 9 bases between. The CDR3 is CASSRTGNTEAFF. The CDR3 DNA reads as TGTGCCAGTAGCAGGACGGGGAACACTGAAGCTTTCTTT.

The rearrangement links TRBV5-1 to TRBJ1-1; D is unresolved. Trimming stripped 3 bases from V and 0 bases from J, with 6 bases between. The CDR3 loop spans 13 amino acids. Per germline, CDR1 SGHRS and CDR2 YFSETQ. CDR3: CASSSSLNTEAFF. CDR3 in DNA: TGCGCCAGCAGCTCTTCACTGAACACTGAAGCTTTCTTT.

The V and J genes are TRBV28 and TRBJ2-5; 7 bases are shared with TRBD2. Germline values: CDR1 MDHEN, CDR2 SYDVKM. CDR3 length: 12 residues. The ends lost 7 bases at V and 3 bases at J; junction bases unmatched: 2. CDR3 nucleotides: TGTGCCAGCACTAGCGGAGAAGAGACCCAGTACTTC. This encodes CASTSGEETQYF. Looking up the rest from reference TRBV28 and TRBJ2-5 gives the full variable domain: DVKVTQSSRYLVKRTGEKVFLECVQDMDHENMFWYRQDPGLGLRLIYFSYDVKMKEKGDIPEGYSVSREKKERFSLILESASTNQTSMYLCASTSGEETQYFGPGTRLLVL.

This chain connects TRBV7-6 to TRBJ2-5; weak D call: TRBD2 (5 bases). The CDR3 is 15 residues long. Trimming removed 3 bases at V and 5 bases at J, with 16 bases between. Germline V CDR1 and CDR2: SGHVS, FNYEAQ. CDR3 bases: TGTGCCAGCAGCTTTTCGGGGAGTTTCGATGAGACCCAGTACTTC. Translated: CASSFSGSFDETQYF. The entire variable domain, with the rest obtained from reference TRBV7-6 and TRBJ2-5, is as follows: GAGVSQSPRYKVTKRGQDVALRCDPISGHVSLYWYRQALGQGPEFLTYFNYEAQQDKSGLPNDRFSAERPEGSISTLTIQRTEQRDSAMYRCASSFSGSFDETQYFGPGTRLLVL.

This clone has a single count. J is TRBJ1-5 and V is TRBV6-6; D gene unclear. The germline V gene has CDR1 MNHNY and CDR2 SVGAGI (reference sequence). The length of the CDR3 is 14 residues. V shed 7 bases and J shed 7 bases, with 17 bases lying between them. DNA of the CDR3: TGTGCCAGCACCTTCGTGGGAGGGCACCAGCCCCAGCATTTT. It is translated as CASTFVGGHQPQHF.

The J gene is TRBJ2-4, the V gene TRBV5-1; D is tentatively TRBD1 or TRBD2 (6 bases each). Trimming cost V 0 bases and J 6 bases, with 19 bases left between them. Per the germline V gene, CDR1 is SGHRS and CDR2 is YFSETQ. The CDR3 has 17 residues. CDR3 region: CASSLAGARKFGNIQYF. CDR3 DNA: TGCGCCAGCAGCTTGGCGGGGGCGAGGAAGTTTGGAAACATTCAGTACTTC.

The chain links TRBV4-2 to TRBJ2-7, with a weak D call TRBD1 (5 bases). CDR1 LGHNA and CDR2 YNFKEQ come from the germline V gene. The CDR3 has 15 residues. The V gene lost 1 base and the J gene lost 3 bases, with 13 bases spanning the gap. The CDR3 reads CASSQVTGSIYEQYF. Written as DNA, the CDR3 is TGTGCCAGCAGCCAAGTAACAGGATCTATCTACGAGCAGTACTTC.

V and J are TRBV6-6 and TRBJ1-2, with D uncertain. There are 13 residues in the CDR3. V was cut by 6 bases and J by 0 bases, with 8 bases left in between. CDR1 is MNHNY and CDR2 is SVGAGI in the germline V gene (reference sequence). The CDR3 is CASRDTANYGYTF. The CDR3 DNA sequence: TGTGCCAGCAGAGACACGGCTAACTATGGCTACACCTTC.

The rearrangement links TRBV5-8 to TRBJ2-5; D not certain. The CDR3 is 14 residues long. V dropped 0 bases and J dropped 1 base, with 7 bases sitting between them. Germline V gene data show CDR1 as SGHTS and CDR2 as YDEGEE. The CDR3 spells CASSLAGTQETQYF. The CDR3 nucleotides are TGTGCCAGCAGCTTGGCCGGTACCCAAGAGACCCAGTACTTC.

This clone has more than one count but fewer than ten. The chain has TRBV30 and TRBJ2-5; the D is unclear. The CDR3 is made up of 12 amino acids. V lost 4 bases and J lost 0, with 6 bases in between. CDR1 is GTSNPN and CDR2 is SVGIG in the germline V gene (reference sequence). The CDR3 coding sequence is TGTGCCTGGAATAAGTACCAAGAGACCCAGTACTTC. Residues: CAWNKYQETQYF.

The chain carries TRBV7-7 and TRBJ1-3, with 9 bases identical to TRBD1. The CDR3 has 20 residues. J lost 4 bases, V lost 5 bases, and 21 bases had no gene match. Germline V gene data show CDR1 as SSHAT and CDR2 as FNYEAQ (reference sequence). The CDR3: CASSHPPGQGKEGRGNTIYF. The CDR3 DNA is TGTGCCAGCAGCCACCCCCCGGGACAGGGAAAGGAAGGGAGAGGAAACACCATATATTTT. Full variable domain (outside the CDR3, taken from reference TRBV7-7 and TRBJ1-3): GAGVSQSPRYKVTKRGQDVTLRCDPISSHATLYWYQQALGQGPEFLTYFNYEAQPDKSGLPSDRFSAERPEGSISTLTIQRTEQRDSAMYRCASSHPPGQGKEGRGNTIYFGEGSWLTVV.

V gene TRBV5-6 combines with J gene TRBJ1-5, with a tentative D call TRBD1 (5 bases). The germline gives CDR1 SGHDT, CDR2 YYEEEE. The CDR3 is made up of 15 amino acids. V was shortened by 0 bases and J by 3 bases, with 10 bases between the two germline ends. CDR3 DNA sequence: TGTGCCAGCAGCTTGGGGGCAGGGTTCAATCAGCCCCAGCATTTT. This sequence encodes CASSLGAGFNQPQHF.

This clone has a single count. The V call is TRBV6-5, the J call TRBJ1-2; 7 bases match TRBD1. The V and J ends lost 4 bases and 6 bases, in that order; junction bases with no gene match: 11. Per germline, CDR1 MNHEY and CDR2 SVGAGI. The CDR3 extends over 15 amino acids. The CDR3 nucleotides are TGTGCCAGCAGTTCGTATACAGGGGAGGGGAATGGCTACACCTTC. It codes for CASSSYTGEGNGYTF.

This chain links TRBV5-4 with TRBJ2-1; D call uncertain. Germline V gives CDR1 SGHNT, CDR2 YYREEE (reference sequence). Trimming took off 0 bases at V and 0 bases at J, with 10 bases between the two ends. The CDR3 runs to 16 residues. CDR3 protein: CASSLAELSSYNEQFF. The CDR3 bases are TGTGCCAGCAGCTTGGCGGAACTCAGCTCCTACAATGAGCAGTTCTTC.

The genes are TRBV29-1 and TRBJ1-6; maybe TRBD1 (5 bases). Germline assignment: CDR1 SQVTM and CDR2 ANQGSEA. CDR3 length: 13 amino acids. Trimming removed 3 bases at V and 8 bases at J, with 11 bases between. This chain's CDR3 is CSVEWGLDSPLHF. CDR3 sequence (DNA): TGCAGCGTTGAGTGGGGGTTGGATTCACCCCTCCACTTT.

The V and J genes are TRBV9 and TRBJ1-1; D might be TRBD1 (6 bases). The CDR3 consists of 14 residues. From germline, CDR1 is SGDLS and CDR2 YYNGEE. The ends were cut back, 3 bases at V and 0 bases at J, with 9 bases in the middle. CDR3 sequence (DNA): TGTGCCAGCAGCGACAGGGATCTGAACACTGAAGCTTTCTTT. Amino acids: CASSDRDLNTEAFF.

This chain uses TRBV5-6 with TRBJ2-5; the match to TRBD2 covers 15 bases. The germline V gene has CDR1 SGHDT and CDR2 YYEEEE. The CDR3 is 17 amino acids. The V gene end was trimmed by 3 bases and the J gene end by 5 bases; junction bases not matched to a gene: 8. This chain's CDR3 is CASSSGGLAGGLETQYF. In DNA, the CDR3 is TGTGCCAGCAGCTCAGGAGGACTAGCGGGGGGGCTTGAGACCCAGTACTTC.